This is a list of T cell receptor beta chains from one sample in a study of beta chain features in type 1 diabetes. Sequencing was performed with immunoSEQ multiplex PCR; in TCRdb, only in-frame clones are kept and a portion is missing. Here the sample spans 250,000 to 300,000 clones, roughly 24% being singletons. Material: naive CD4+ T cells from blood. Every receptor here comes from a woman in her thirties with type 1 diabetes. CDR3s include the opening cysteine and the closing phenylalanine or tryptophan.

V gene	CDR3 protein
TRBV5-1	CASLSVPGGANVLTF
TRBV7-2	CASSLARGRGEYNEQFF
TRBV20-1	CSAPGGNTIYF
TRBV29-1	CSVGRSLEGNYGYTF
TRBV28	CASLSGDSYEQYF
TRBV4-2	CASSQEGGANYGYTF
TRBV7-2	CASSLGGGSNQPQHF
TRBV10-2	CASRMDSNNEQFF
TRBV10-3	CAINREGGEQYF
TRBV30	CASSLTSGETQYF
TRBV28	CASSAQGYSNQPQHF
TRBV30	CAWSSIFTGKLFF
TRBV18	CASHHNQGLGTQYF
TRBV4-2	CASSQDSSGAAYGYTF
TRBV20-1	CSARGYGKLFF
TRBV5-1	CASTRTGETSGSLNEQFF
TRBV4-1	CASSQVDRDAQYF
TRBV6-5	CASSPGLSTDTQYF
TRBV18	CASSPREGSGANVLTF
TRBV29-1	CSITRGSYGYTF
TRBV5-1	CASSFAGQSDTEAFF
TRBV6-5	CASSYSSGTLNEQYF
TRBV28	CASSPYRQTMNTEAFF
TRBV28	CASSTDGDRRTYEQYF
TRBV5-1	CASSLPSGSGYNEQFF
TRBV9	CASSVTGSTEAFF
TRBV4-1	CASSQEAGVDEKLFF
TRBV18	CASSQDTQNTEAFF
TRBV7-2	CASTSPEKRDTQYF
TRBV30	CAFSLAYGYTF
TRBV9	CASSLLAGGPGEQFF
TRBV30	CAWSVTVNYGYTF
TRBV29-1	CSVTYGQGSGNTIYF
TRBV10-3	CAIRPGGDGYTF
TRBV27	CASSSQKEISYEQYF
TRBV5-6	CASSPGIAKNIQYF
TRBV7-3	CASSLTGGGTDTQYF
TRBV29-1	CSVTGLRMNTEAFF
TRBV5-1	CASNLLSGANVLTF
TRBV5-4	CASSLASYEQYF
TRBV2	CASNTYREETQYF
TRBV30	CAWSGGLDQPQHF
TRBV28	CASSVSGHPNEKLFF
TRBV5-1	CASSQSGTSGKNEQFF
TRBV6-6	CASRRTGRYEQYF
TRBV14	CASSQGSGSNTGELFF
TRBV29-1	CSVGRQEFTDTQYF
TRBV19	CASMDSKYQPQHF
TRBV29-1	CSVERPMNTEAFF
TRBV7-2	CASTPWTSGGETQYF
TRBV25-1	CASSDPSRTNAYGYTF
TRBV18	CASSSNRGGDEQFF
TRBV30	CAWSPPPVRVRFRDQPQHF